This T cell receptor beta chain was captured by sequencing in a study of CD8+CD57+ T cells in acquired aplastic anemia. Study overall: Across the sorted CD4+ and CD8+ cells, DNA amounts averaged approximately 3.1 ug.

Profiling that covered TCR beta VDJ and CDR3 relied on genomic DNA as its template. TCRdb fed the reads into MiXCR, producing one record per CDR3 protein. The sample has hundreds of thousands of distinct CDR3 sequences, approximately 33% seen once; the top ten hold 0.82%. Regarding the study as a whole: A set of more than 25 CD8+ CDR3 sequences was shared between patients and controls, and these sequences appeared highly expressed in patients.

This clonotype was seen more than once but under ten times. Its antigen is unidentified. Its ends do not fully match the called genes, so a read error is possible. Sequencing involved patients with CD8+CD57+ cell expansion previously shown by flow cytometry. Every patient was diagnosed with severe acquired aplastic anemia. The sequence derives from a human donor with aplastic anemia. Sequencing used sorted CD4+, CD8+, or CD8+CD57+ T cells (not recorded which) from PBMCs.

DNA for the CDR3: TGTGCCAGCAGTGACCCCCGACCCTTTTCCTACGAGCAGTACTTC. Translated, it gives CASSDPRPFSYEQYF. V usage is TRBV10-3 and J usage is TRBJ2-7; D remains unclear. The germline V gene has CDR1 ENHRY and CDR2 SYGVKD. The CDR3 is made up of 15 amino acids.